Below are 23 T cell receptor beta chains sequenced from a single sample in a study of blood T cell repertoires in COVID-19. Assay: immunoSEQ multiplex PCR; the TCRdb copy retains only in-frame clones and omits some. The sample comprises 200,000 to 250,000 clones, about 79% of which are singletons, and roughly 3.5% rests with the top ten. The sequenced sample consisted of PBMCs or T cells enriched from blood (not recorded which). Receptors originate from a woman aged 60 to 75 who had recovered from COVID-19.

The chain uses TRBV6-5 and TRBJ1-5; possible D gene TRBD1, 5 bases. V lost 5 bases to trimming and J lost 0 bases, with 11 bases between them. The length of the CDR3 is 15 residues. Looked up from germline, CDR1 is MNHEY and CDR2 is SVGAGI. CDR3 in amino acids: CASSQPGYSNQPQHF. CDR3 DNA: TGTGCCAGCAGTCAGCCAGGGTATAGCAATCAGCCCCAGCATTTT.

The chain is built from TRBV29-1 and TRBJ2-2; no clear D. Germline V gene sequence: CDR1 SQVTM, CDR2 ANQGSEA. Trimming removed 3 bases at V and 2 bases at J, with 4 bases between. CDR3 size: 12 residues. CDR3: CSVDRNTGELFF. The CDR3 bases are TGCAGCGTTGACAGAAACACCGGGGAGCTGTTTTTT.

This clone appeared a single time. The CDR3 DNA follows: TGCAGCGTTGAAGATTTTAGAGGAGGCAATGAGCAGTTCTTC. This gives the protein CSVEDFRGGNEQFF. J is TRBJ2-1 and V is TRBV29-1, with D possibly TRBD2 on 5 matching bases. The germline CDR1 and CDR2 sequences are SQVTM and ANQGSEA. Trimming removed 0 bases from V and 6 bases from J, with 12 bases in between. The CDR3 contains 14 residues.

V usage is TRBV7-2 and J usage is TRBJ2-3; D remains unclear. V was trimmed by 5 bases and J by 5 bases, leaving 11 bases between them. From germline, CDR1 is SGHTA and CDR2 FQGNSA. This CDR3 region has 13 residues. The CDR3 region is CASSPNPVDTQYF. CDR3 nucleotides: TGTGCCAGCAGCCCGAACCCAGTAGATACGCAGTATTTT. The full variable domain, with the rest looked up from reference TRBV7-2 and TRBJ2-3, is GAGVSQSPSNKVTEKGKDVELRCDPISGHTALYWYRQSLGQGLEFLIYFQGNSAPDKSGLPSDRFSAERTGGSVSTLTIQRTQQEDSAVYLCASSPNPVDTQYFGPGTRLTVL.

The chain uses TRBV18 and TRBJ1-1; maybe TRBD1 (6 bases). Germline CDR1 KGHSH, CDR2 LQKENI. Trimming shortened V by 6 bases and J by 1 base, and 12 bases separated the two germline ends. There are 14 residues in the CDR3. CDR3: CASSPGAGNTEAFF. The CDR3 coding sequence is TGTGCCAGCTCGCCAGGGGCAGGGAACACTGAAGCTTTCTTT.

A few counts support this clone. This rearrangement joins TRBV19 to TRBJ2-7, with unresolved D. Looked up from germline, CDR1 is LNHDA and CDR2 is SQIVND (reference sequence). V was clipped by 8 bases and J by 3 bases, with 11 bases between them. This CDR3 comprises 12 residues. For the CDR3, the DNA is TGTGCCAGTTACGACCGCGGCTACGAGCAGTACTTC. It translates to CASYDRGYEQYF.

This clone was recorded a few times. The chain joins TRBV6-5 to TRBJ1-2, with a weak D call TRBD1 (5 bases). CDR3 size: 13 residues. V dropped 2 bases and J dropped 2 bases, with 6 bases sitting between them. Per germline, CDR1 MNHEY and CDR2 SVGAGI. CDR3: CASSYRQNYGYTF. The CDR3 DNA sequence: TGTGCCAGCAGTTACAGACAGAACTATGGCTACACCTTC.

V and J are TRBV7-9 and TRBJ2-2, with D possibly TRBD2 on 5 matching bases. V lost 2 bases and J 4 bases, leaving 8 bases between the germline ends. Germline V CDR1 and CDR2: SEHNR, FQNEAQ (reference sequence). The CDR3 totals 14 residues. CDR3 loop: CASSLKSGTGELFF. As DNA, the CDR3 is TGTGCCAGCAGCTTAAAGAGCGGCACCGGGGAGCTGTTTTTT. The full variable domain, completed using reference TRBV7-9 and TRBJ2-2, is DTGVSQNPRHKITKRGQNVTFRCDPISEHNRLYWYRQTLGQGPEFLTYFQNEAQLEKSRLLSDRFSAERPKGSFSTLEIQRTEQGDSAMYLCASSLKSGTGELFFGEGSRLTVL.

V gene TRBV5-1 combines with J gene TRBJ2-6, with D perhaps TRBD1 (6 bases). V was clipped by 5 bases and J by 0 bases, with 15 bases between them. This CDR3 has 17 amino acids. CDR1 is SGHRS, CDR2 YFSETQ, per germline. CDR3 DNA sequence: TGCGCCAGCAGGACTACGACAGGAAACTCTGGGGCCAACGTCCTGACTTTC. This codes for CASRTTTGNSGANVLTF.

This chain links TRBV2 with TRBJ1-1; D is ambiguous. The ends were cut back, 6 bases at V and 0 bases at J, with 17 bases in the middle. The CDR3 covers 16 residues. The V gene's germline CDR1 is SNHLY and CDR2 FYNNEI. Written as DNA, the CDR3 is TGTGCCAGCAGCCCCAATTGGGCAGGTTTGAACACTGAAGCTTTCTTT. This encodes CASSPNWAGLNTEAFF.

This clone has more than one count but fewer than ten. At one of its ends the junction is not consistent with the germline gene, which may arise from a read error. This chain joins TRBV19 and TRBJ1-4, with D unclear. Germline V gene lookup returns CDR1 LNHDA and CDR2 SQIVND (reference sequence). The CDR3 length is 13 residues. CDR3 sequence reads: CASRISANEKLFF. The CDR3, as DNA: TGTGCCAGTCGTATTTCGGCTAATGAAAAACTGTTTTTT.

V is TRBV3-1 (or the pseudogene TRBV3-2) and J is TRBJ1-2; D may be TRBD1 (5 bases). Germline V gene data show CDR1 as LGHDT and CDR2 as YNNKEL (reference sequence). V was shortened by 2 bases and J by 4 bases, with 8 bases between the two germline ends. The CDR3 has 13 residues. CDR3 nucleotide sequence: TGTGCCAGCAGCCAAACAACAGGCTATGGCTACACCTTC. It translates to CASSQTTGYGYTF.

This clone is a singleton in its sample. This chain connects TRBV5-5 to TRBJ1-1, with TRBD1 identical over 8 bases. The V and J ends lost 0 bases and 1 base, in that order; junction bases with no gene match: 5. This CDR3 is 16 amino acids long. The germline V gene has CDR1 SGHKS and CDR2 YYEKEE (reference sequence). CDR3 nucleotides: TGTGCCAGCAGCTTGGGACAGGGGATTCCGAACACTGAAGCTTTCTTT. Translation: CASSLGQGIPNTEAFF.

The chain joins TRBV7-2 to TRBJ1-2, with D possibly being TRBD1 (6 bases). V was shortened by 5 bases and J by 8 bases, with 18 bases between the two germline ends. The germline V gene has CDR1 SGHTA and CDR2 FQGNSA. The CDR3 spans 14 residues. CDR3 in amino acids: CASSPTTTGRGYTF. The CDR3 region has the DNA TGTGCCAGCAGCCCAACTACTACAGGGCGAGGCTACACCTTC.

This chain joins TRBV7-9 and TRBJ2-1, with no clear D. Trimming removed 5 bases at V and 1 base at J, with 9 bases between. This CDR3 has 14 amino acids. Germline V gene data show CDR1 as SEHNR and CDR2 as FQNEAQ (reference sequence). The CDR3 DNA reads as TGTGCCAGCAGCCCTGGCCAGTCCTACAATGAGCAGTTCTTC. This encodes CASSPGQSYNEQFF.

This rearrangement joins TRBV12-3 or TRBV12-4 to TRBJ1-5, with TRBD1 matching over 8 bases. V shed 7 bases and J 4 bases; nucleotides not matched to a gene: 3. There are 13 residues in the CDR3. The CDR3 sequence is CASTDRGNQPQHF. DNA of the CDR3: TGTGCCAGCACTGACAGGGGAAATCAGCCCCAGCATTTT.

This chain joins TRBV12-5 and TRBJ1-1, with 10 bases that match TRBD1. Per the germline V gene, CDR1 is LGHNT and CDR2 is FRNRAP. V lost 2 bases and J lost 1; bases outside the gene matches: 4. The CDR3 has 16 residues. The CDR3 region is CASGLTGTGANTEAFF. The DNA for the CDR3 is TGTGCTAGTGGTTTGACCGGGACAGGGGCGAACACTGAAGCTTTCTTT.

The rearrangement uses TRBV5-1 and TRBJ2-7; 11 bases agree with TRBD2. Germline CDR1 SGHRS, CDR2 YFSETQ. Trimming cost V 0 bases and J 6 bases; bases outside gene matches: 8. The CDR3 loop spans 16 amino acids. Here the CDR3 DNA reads TGCGCCAGCAGCTTGGAGACTAGCGGGATTCTTCGCGAGCAGTACTTC. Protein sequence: CASSLETSGILREQYF.

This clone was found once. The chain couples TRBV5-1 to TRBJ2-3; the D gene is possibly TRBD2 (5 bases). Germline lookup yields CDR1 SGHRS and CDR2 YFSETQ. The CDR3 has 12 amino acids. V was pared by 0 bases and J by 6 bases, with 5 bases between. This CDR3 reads CASSLGGDTQYF. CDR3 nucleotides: TGCGCCAGCAGCTTGGGAGGGGATACGCAGTATTTT.

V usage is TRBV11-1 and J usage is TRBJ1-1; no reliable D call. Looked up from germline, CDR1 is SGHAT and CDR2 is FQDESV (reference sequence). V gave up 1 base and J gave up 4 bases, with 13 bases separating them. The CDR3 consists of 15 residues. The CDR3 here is CASSLGAPGGTEAFF. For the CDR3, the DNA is TGTGCCAGCAGCTTAGGGGCCCCAGGAGGCACTGAAGCTTTCTTT.

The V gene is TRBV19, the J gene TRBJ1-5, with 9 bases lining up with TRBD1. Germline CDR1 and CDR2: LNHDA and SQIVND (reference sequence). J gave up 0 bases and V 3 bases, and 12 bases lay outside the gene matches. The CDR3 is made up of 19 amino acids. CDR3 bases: TGTGCCAGTAGTATCGGCCCGGGACAGGGCCCATATAGCAATCAGCCCCAGCATTTT. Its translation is CASSIGPGQGPYSNQPQHF.

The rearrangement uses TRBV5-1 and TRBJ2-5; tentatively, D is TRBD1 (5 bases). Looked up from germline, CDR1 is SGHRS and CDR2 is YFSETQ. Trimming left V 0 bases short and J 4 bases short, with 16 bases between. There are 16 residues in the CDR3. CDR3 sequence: CASSLASRVGLETQYF. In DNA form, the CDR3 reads TGCGCCAGCAGCTTGGCCAGCAGGGTTGGCCTAGAGACCCAGTACTTC. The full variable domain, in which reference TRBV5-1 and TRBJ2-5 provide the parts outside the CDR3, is KAGVTQTPRYLIKTRGQQVTLSCSPISGHRSVSWYQQTPGQGLQFLFEYFSETQRNKGNFPGRFSGRQFSNSRSEMNVSTLELGDSALYLCASSLASRVGLETQYFGPGTRLLVL.

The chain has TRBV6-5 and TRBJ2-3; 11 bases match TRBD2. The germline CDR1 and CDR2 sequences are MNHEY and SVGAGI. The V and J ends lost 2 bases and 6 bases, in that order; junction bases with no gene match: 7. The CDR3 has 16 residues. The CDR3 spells CASSYTTSGGGDTQYF. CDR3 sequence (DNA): TGTGCCAGCAGTTACACAACTAGCGGGGGAGGGGATACGCAGTATTTT.